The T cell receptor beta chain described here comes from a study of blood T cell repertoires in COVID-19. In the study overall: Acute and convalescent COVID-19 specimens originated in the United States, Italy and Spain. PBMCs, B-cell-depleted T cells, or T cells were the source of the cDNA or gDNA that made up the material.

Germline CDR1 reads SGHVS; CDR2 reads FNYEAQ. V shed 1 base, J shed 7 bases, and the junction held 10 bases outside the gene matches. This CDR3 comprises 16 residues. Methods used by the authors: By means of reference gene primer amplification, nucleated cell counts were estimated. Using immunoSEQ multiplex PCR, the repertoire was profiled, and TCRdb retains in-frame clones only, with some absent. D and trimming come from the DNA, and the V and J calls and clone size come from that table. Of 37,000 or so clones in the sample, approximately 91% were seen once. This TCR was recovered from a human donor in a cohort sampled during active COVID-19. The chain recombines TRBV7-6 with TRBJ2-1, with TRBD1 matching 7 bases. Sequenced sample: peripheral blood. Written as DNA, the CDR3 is TGTGCCAGCAGCTTAGTGCTGCGAGGGGGCAGGAATGAGCAGTTCTTC. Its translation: CASSLVLRGGRNEQFF.